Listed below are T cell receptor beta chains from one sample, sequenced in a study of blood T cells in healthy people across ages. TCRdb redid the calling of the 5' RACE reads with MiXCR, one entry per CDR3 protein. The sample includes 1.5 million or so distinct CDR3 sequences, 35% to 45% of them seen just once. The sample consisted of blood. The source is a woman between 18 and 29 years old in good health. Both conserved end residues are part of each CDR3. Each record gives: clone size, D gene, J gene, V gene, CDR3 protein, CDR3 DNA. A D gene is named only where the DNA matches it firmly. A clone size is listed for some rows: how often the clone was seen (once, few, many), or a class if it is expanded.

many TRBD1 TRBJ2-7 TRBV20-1 CSAQQGGPSYEQYF TGCAGTGCCCAACAGGGGGGCCCCTCCTACGAGCAGTACTTC
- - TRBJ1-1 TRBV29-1 CSVGVEAFF TGCAGCGTCGGGGTAGAAGCTTTCTTT
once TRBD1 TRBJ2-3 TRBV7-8 CASSYRGDSTDTQYF TGTGCCAGCAGCTACAGGGGCGATAGCACAGATACGCAGTATTTT
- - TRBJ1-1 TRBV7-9 CASNPTTPNTEAFF TGTGCCAGCAACCCGACAACACCGAACACTGAAGCTTTCTTT
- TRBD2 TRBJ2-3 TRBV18 CASSASGRMDTQYF TGTGCCAGCTCAGCTAGCGGGAGGATGGATACGCAGTATTTT
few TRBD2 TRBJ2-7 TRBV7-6 CASSRTLGLAEGSYEQYF TGTGCCAGCAGCCGGACACTGGGACTAGCGGAGGGCTCCTACGAGCAGTACTTC
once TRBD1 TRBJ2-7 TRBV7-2 CASSVRTQGYEQYF TGTGCCAGCAGCGTCCGAACACAGGGGTACGAGCAGTACTTC
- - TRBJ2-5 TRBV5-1 CASSVSTGWRQETQYF TGCGCCAGCAGCGTCTCGACAGGTTGGCGACAAGAGACCCAGTACTTC
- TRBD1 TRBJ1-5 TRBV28 CASSSITGGMSNQPQHF TGTGCCAGCAGTTCAATTACAGGGGGCATGAGCAATCAGCCCCAGCATTTT
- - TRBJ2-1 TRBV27 CASSWGARFSYNEQFF TGTGCCAGCAGTTGGGGGGCCCGCTTCTCCTACAATGAGCAGTTCTTC
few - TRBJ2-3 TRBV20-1 CSASKADTQYF TGCAGTGCTAGTAAGGCAGATACGCAGTATTTT
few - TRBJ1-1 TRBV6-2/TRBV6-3 CASSFSRGNTEAFF TGTGCCAGCAGTTTCTCCAGGGGGAACACTGAAGCTTTCTTT
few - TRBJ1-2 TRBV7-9 CASSLRQEGGYTF TGTGCCAGCAGCTTACGACAGGAGGGTGGCTACACCTTC